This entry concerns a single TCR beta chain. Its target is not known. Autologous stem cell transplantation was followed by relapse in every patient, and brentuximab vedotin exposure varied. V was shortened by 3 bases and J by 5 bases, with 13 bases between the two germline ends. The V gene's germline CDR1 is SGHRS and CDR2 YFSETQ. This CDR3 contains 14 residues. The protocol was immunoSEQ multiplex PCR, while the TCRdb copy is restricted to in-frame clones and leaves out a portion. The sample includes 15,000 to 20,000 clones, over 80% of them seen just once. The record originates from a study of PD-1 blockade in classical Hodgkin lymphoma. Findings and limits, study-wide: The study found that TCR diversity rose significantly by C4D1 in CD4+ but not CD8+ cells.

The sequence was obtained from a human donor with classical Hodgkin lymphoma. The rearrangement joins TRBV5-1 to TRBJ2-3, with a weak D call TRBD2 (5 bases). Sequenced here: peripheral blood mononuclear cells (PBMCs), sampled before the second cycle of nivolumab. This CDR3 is CASSYSGSVDTQYF. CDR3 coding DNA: TGCGCCAGCAGCTATAGTGGGAGCGTAGATACGCAGTATTTT.